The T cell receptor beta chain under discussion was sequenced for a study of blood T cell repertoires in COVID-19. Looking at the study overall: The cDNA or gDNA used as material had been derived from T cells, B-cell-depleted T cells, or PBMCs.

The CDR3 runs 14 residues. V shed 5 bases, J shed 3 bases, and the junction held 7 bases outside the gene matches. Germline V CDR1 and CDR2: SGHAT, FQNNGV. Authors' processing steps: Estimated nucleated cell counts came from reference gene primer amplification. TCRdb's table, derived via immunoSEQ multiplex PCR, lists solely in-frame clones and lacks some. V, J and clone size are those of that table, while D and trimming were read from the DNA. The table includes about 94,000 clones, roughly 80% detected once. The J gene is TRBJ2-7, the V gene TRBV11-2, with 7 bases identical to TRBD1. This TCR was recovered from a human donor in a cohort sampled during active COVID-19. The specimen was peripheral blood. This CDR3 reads CASSQQGMVYEQYF. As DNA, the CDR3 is TGTGCCAGCAGCCAACAGGGGATGGTCTACGAGCAGTACTTC.